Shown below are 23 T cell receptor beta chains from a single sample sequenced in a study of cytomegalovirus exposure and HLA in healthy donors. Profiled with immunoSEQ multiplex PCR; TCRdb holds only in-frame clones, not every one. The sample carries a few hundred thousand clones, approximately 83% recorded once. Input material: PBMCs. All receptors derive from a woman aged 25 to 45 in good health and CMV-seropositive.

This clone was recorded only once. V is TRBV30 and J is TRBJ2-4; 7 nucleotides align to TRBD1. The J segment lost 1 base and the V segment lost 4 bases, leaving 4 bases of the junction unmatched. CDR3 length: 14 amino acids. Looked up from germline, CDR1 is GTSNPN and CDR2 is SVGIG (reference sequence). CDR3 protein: CAWTAGGAKNIQYF. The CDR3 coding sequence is TGTGCCTGGACAGCAGGGGGTGCCAAAAACATTCAGTACTTC. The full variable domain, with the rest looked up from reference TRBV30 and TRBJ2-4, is SQTIHQWPATLVQPVGSPLSLECTVEGTSNPNLYWYRQAAGRGLQLLFYSVGIGQISSEVPQNLSASRPQDRQFILSSKKLLLSDSGFYLCAWTAGGAKNIQYFGAGTRLSVL.

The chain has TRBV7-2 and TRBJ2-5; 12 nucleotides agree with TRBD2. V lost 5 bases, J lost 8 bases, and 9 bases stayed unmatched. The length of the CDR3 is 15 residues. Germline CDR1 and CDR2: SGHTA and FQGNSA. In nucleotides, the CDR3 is TGTGCCAGCAGCGGGAGGACTAGCGGGGAAATCACCCAGTACTTC. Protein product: CASSGRTSGEITQYF.

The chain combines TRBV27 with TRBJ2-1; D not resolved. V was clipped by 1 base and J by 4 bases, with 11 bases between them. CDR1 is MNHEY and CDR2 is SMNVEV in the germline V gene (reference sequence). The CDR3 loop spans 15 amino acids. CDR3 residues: CASSLYSGRYNEQFF. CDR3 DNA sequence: TGTGCCAGCAGTTTATACTCAGGAAGATACAATGAGCAGTTCTTC.

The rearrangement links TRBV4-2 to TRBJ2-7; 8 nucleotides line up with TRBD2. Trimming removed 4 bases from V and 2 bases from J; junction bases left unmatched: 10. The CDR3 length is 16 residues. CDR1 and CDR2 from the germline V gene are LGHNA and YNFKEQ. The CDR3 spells CASSPDWTSPTYEQYF. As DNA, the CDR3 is TGTGCCAGCAGCCCAGACTGGACTAGCCCTACCTACGAGCAGTACTTC.

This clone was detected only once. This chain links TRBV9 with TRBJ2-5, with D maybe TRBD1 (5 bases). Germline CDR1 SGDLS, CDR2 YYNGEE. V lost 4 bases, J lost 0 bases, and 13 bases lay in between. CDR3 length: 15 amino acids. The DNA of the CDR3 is TGTGCCAGCAGCCTGGGGCGGAGTTACCAAGAGACCCAGTACTTC. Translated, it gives CASSLGRSYQETQYF.

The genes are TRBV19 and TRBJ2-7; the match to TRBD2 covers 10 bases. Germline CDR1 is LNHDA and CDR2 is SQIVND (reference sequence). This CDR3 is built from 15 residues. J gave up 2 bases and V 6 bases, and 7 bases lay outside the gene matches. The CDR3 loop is CASRETLAGAYEQYF. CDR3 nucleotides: TGTGCCAGTAGGGAAACCCTAGCGGGAGCCTACGAGCAGTACTTC.

The CDR3, as DNA: TGTGCCAGCGGGGGGGACTCCTACGAGCAGTACTTC. Its protein product is CASGGDSYEQYF. The chain couples TRBV13 to TRBJ2-7; 7 bases map to TRBD2. Germline V gives CDR1 PRHDT, CDR2 FYEKMQ (reference sequence). This CDR3 region has 12 residues. V shed 8 bases, J shed 0 bases, and the junction held 1 base outside the gene matches. The whole variable domain, filled in from reference TRBV13 and TRBJ2-7, reads AAGVIQSPRHLIKEKRETATLKCYPIPRHDTVYWYQQGPGQDPQFLISFYEKMQSDKGSIPDRFSAQQFSDYHSELNMSSLELGDSALYFCASGGDSYEQYFGPGTRLTVT.

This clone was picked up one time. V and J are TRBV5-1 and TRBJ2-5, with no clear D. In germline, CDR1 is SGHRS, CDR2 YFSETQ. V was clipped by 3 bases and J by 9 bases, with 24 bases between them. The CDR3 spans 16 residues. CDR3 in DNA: TGCGCCAGCAGCTCCCTCTCCACAAACGCAAAGGTAGCCCAGTACTTC. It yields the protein CASSSLSTNAKVAQYF.

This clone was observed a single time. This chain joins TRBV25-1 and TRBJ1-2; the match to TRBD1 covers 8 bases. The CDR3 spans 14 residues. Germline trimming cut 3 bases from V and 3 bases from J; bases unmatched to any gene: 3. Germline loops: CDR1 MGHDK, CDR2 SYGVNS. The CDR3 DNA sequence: TGTGCCAGCAGTGATCAGGGGGCTCACTATGGCTACACCTTC. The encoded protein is CASSDQGAHYGYTF.

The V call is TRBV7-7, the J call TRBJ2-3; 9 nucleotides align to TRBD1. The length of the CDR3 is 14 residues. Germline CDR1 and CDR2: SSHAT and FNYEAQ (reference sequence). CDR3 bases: TGTGCTAGCGCGTCCGGGACAGGGAAGGGCACGCAGTATTTT. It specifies CASASGTGKGTQYF.

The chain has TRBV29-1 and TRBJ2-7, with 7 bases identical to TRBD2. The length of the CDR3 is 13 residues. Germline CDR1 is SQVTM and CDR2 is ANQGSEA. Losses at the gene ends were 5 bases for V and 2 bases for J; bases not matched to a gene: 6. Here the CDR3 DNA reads TGCAGCGTTACGGGGGGAAGAACCTACGAGCAGTACTTC. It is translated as CSVTGGRTYEQYF.

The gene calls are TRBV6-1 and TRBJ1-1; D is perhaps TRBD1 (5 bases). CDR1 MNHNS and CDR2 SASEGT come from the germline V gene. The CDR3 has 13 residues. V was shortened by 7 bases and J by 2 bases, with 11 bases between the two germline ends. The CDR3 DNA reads TGTGCCAGCACCAGGGACTACAACACTGAAGCTTTCTTT. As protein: CASTRDYNTEAFF.

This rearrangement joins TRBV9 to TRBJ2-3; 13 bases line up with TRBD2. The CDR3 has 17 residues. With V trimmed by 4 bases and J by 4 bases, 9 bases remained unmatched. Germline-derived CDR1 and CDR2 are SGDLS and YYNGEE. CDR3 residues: CASSIGLAGVMADTQYF. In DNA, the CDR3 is TGTGCCAGCAGCATCGGACTAGCGGGAGTAATGGCAGATACGCAGTATTTT.

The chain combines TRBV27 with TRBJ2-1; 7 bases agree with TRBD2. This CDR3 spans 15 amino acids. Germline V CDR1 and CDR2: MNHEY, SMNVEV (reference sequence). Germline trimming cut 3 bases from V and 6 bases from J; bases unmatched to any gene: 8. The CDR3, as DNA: TGTGCCAGCAGTTTCAGTCGGGGGGAAGGCAATGAGCAGTTCTTC. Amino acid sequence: CASSFSRGEGNEQFF.

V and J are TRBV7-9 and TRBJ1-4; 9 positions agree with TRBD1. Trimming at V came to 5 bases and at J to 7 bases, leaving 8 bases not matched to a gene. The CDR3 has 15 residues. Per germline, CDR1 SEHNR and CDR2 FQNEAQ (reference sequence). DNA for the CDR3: TGTGCCAGCAGCCAACCCACAGGGGGCCTTGAAAAACTGTTTTTT. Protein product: CASSQPTGGLEKLFF.

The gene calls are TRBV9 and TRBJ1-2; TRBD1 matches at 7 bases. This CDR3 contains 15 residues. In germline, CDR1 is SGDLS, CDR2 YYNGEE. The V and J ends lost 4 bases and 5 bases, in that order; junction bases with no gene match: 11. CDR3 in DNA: TGTGCCAGCAGCCAGACAGGGCGCCCCCGTTATGGCTACACCTTC. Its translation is CASSQTGRPRYGYTF.

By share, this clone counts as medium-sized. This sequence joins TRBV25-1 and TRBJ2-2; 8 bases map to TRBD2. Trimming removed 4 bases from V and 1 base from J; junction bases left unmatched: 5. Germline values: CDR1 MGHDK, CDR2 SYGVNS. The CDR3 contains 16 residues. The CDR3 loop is CASSGTSGVNTGELFF. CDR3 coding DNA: TGTGCCAGCAGTGGTACTAGCGGTGTGAACACCGGGGAGCTGTTTTTT.

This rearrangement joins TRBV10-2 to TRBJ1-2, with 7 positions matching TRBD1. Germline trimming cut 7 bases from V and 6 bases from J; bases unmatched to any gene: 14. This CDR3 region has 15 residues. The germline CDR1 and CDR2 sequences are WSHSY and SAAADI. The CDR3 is CASNSGSGQPNGYTF. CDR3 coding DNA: TGCGCCAGCAATTCAGGGTCGGGACAGCCGAATGGCTACACCTTC.

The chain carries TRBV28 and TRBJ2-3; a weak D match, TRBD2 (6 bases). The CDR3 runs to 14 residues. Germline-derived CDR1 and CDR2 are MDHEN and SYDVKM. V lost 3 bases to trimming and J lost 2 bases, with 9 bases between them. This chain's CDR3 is CASSFSGVTDTQYF. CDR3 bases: TGTGCCAGCAGTTTCTCGGGGGTCACAGATACGCAGTATTTT.

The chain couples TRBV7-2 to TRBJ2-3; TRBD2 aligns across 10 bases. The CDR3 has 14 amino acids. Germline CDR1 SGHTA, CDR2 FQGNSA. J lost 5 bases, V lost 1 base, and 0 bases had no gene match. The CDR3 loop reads CASSLGLAGDTQYF. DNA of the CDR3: TGTGCCAGCAGCTTAGGACTAGCGGGAGATACGCAGTATTTT.

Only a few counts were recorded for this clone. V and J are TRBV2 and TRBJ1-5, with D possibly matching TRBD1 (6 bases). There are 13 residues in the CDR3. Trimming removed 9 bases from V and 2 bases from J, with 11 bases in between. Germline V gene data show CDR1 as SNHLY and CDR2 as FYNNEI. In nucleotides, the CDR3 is TGTGCCAGTAGTAGACAGGGCAATCAGCCCCAGCATTTT. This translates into CASSRQGNQPQHF.

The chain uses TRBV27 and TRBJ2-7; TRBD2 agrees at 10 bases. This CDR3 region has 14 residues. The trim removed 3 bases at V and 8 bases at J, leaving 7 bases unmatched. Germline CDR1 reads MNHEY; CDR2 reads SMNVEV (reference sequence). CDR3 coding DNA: TGTGCCAGCAGTTTCCTAGCGGGAGAGAGACAGCAGTACTTC. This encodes CASSFLAGERQQYF.

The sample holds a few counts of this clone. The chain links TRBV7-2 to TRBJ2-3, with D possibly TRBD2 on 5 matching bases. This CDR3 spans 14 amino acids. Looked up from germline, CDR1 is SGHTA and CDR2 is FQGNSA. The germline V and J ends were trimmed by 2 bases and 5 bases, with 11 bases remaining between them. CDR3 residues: CASSLRAEGDTQYF. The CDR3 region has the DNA TGTGCCAGCAGCTTAAGGGCCGAGGGAGATACGCAGTATTTT.